One sample yielded the 7 T cell receptor beta chains listed below, sequenced in a study of blood T cell repertoires in COVID-19. Generated by immunoSEQ multiplex PCR, the TCRdb table keeps only in-frame clones and is missing some. The data contain about 430,000 clones, approximately 88% of them singletons. The sample taken for sequencing was PBMCs or T cells enriched from blood (not recorded which). All receptors derive from a woman aged 25-40 years with acute COVID-19.

The V gene is TRBV11-2, the J gene TRBJ2-7, with unresolved D. Between the trimmed V and J ends, which lost 5 bases and 12 bases, there was a span of 11 bases. This CDR3 has 10 amino acids. Germline CDR1 and CDR2: SGHAT and FQNNGV. The CDR3 region is CASSHELWYF. CDR3 DNA: TGTGCCAGCAGCCATGAGTTGTGGTACTTC.

This chain joins TRBV7-2 and TRBJ2-7; perhaps TRBD1 as D (6 bases). The length of the CDR3 is 13 residues. V shed 3 bases and J shed 6 bases, with 12 bases lying between them. The germline V gene has CDR1 SGHTA and CDR2 FQGNSA. CDR3 nucleotides: TGTGCCAGCAGCTTCACAGGGTTCAGCGAGCAGTACTTC. It translates to CASSFTGFSEQYF.

V gene TRBV9 combines with J gene TRBJ2-7; tentative D call: TRBD2 (5 bases). V lost 0 bases to trimming and J lost 6 bases, with 16 bases between them. Germline loops: CDR1 SGDLS, CDR2 YYNGEE. The CDR3 consists of 15 residues. The CDR3 coding sequence is TGTGCCAGCAGCGTAGCCGGGCCCGATGGAGGCGAGCAGTACTTC. It codes for CASSVAGPDGGEQYF.

V gene TRBV12-5 combines with J gene TRBJ1-4; no clear D gene. V was shortened by 5 bases and J by 0 bases, with 10 bases between the two germline ends. Per germline, CDR1 LGHNT and CDR2 FRNRAP. This CDR3 is built from 15 residues. CDR3 amino acids: CASGPSGATNEKLFF. The DNA of the CDR3 is TGTGCTAGTGGTCCCTCAGGTGCAACTAATGAAAAACTGTTTTTT.

The rearrangement links TRBV7-3 to TRBJ2-5; D possibly corresponds to TRBD2 (5 bases). Germline V CDR1 and CDR2: SGHTA, FQGTGA. Trimming removed 2 bases at V and 3 bases at J, with 10 bases between. This CDR3 region has 14 residues. The CDR3 spells CASSLRAREETQYF. CDR3 coding DNA: TGTGCCAGCAGCTTACGGGCGCGGGAAGAGACCCAGTACTTC.

The chain combines TRBV5-4 with TRBJ1-1, with D unresolved. This CDR3 is built from 13 residues. V was clipped by 4 bases and J by 4 bases, with 11 bases between them. Germline V gives CDR1 SGHNT, CDR2 YYREEE (reference sequence). As DNA, the CDR3 is TGTGCCAGCAGCACAGCCCGGGGCACTGAAGCTTTCTTT. This translates into CASSTARGTEAFF.

The chain employs TRBV28 and TRBJ2-3; 16 bases agree with TRBD2. With 8 bases clipped from V and 2 bases from J, the junction kept 7 bases outside the gene matches. CDR1 is MDHEN, CDR2 SYDVKM, per germline. This CDR3 is built from 17 residues. This chain's CDR3 is CASLGLAGGPNTDTQYF. The CDR3 DNA sequence: TGTGCCAGCCTGGGACTAGCGGGGGGGCCGAACACAGATACGCAGTATTTT.